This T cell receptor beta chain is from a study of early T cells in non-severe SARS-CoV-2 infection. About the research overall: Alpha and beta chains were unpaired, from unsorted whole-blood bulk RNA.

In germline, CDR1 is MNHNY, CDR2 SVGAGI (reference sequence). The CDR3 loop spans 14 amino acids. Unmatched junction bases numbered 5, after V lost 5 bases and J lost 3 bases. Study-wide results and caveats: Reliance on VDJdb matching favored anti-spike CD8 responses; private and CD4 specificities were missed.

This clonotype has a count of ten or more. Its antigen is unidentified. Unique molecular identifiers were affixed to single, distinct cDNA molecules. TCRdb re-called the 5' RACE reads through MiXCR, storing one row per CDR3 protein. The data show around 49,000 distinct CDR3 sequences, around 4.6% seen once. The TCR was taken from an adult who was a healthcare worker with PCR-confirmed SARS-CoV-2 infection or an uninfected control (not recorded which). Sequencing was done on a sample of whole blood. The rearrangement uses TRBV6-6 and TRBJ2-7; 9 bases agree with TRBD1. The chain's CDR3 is CASSTTGQGYEQYF. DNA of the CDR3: TGTGCCAGCAGTACAACGGGACAGGGCTACGAGCAGTACTTC.